These 14 T cell receptor beta chains share one sample of origin, sequenced in a study of T-cell reconstitution after alpha-beta-depleted transplantation in children. Preparation of the TCRbeta library used unique molecular identifiers. One entry per CDR3 protein results from TCRdb running MiXCR on the PCR reads. The table has around 440,000 distinct CDR3 sequences, about 17% seen once; the top ten hold roughly 29%. Source: PBMCs, mostly from graft donor cells, taken 360 days after TCRalphabeta/CD19-depleted stem cell transplant. The receptors stem from a boy in the first two years of life who had a stem cell transplant for Wiskott-Aldrich syndrome, so the T cells may come from the graft donor.

This clonotype was seen more than once but under ten times. The V and J genes are TRBV5-1 and TRBJ2-5; tentatively, D is TRBD1 or TRBD2 (5 bases each). This CDR3 contains 15 residues. Between the trimmed V and J ends, which lost 5 bases and 5 bases, there was a span of 19 bases. In germline, CDR1 is SGHRS, CDR2 YFSETQ. The CDR3: CASRGSRVFQETQYF. CDR3 nucleotide sequence: TGCGCCAGCAGGGGGAGCAGGGTATTTCAGGAGACCCAGTACTTC.

V gene TRBV12-3 or TRBV12-4 combines with J gene TRBJ2-7; TRBD2 matches 11 bases. V lost 2 bases to trimming and J lost 7 bases; unmatched junction nucleotides: 7. The CDR3 is made up of 15 amino acids. The CDR3 is CASSLLAGGQREQYF. The CDR3 coding sequence is TGTGCCAGCAGTTTACTAGCGGGGGGTCAGAGGGAGCAGTACTTC.

This clonotype was detected a few times. J is TRBJ2-5 and V is TRBV28; D is ambiguous. Germline assignment: CDR1 MDHEN and CDR2 SYDVKM. The CDR3 length is 14 residues. Between the trimmed V and J ends, which lost 3 bases and 5 bases, there was a span of 13 bases. CDR3 sequence reads: CASSFPPRSETQYF. DNA for the CDR3: TGTGCCAGCAGTTTTCCCCCCCGCAGTGAGACCCAGTACTTC.

V gene TRBV20-1 combines with J gene TRBJ2-5; 8 nucleotides agree with TRBD2. CDR1 and CDR2 from the germline V gene are DFQATT and SNEGSKA (reference sequence). The junction had 12 bases not matched to a gene; V was cut back by 6 bases and J by 6 bases. The length of the CDR3 is 14 residues. CDR3 sequence (DNA): TGCAGTGCCCCCGGGGGGGCTAGCGTGAAGACCCAGTACTTC. It yields the protein CSAPGGASVKTQYF.

Many counts were recorded for this clonotype. The rearrangement joins TRBV4-2 to TRBJ1-1; D ambiguous. This CDR3 spans 15 amino acids. V lost 6 bases and J 2 bases, leaving 16 bases between the germline ends. Per germline, CDR1 LGHNA and CDR2 YNFKEQ. The CDR3 DNA sequence: TGTGCCAGCAGGCCGGAGGGCGGGGTTAACACTGAAGCTTTCTTT. Its translation is CASRPEGGVNTEAFF.

The chain links TRBV28 to TRBJ2-3, with 7 bases aligning to TRBD2. The CDR3 loop spans 14 amino acids. J was trimmed by 9 bases and V by 6 bases; bases with no gene match: 12. The germline CDR1 and CDR2 sequences are MDHEN and SYDVKM. The CDR3 protein is CASRPGTKDQTQYF. The DNA of the CDR3 is TGTGCCAGCAGACCCGGGACTAAGGATCAAACGCAGTATTTT.

There are a few counts of this clonotype. The J gene is TRBJ2-4, the V gene TRBV7-9, with unresolved D. The CDR3 is made up of 13 amino acids. Between the trimmed V and J ends, which lost 1 base and 6 bases, there was a span of 7 bases. Germline V CDR1 and CDR2: SEHNR, FQNEAQ (reference sequence). CDR3 residues: CASSLGAGNIQYF. For the CDR3, the DNA is TGTGCCAGCAGCTTAGGAGCAGGAAACATTCAGTACTTC.

This clonotype was picked up a small number of times. This rearrangement joins TRBV6-1 to TRBJ2-2, with 11 nucleotides matching TRBD2. Germline V gene lookup returns CDR1 MNHNS and CDR2 SASEGT. V was clipped by 7 bases and J by 5 bases; unmatched bases: 6. This CDR3 has 15 amino acids. CDR3 bases: TGTGCCAGCAACGTAGCGGGGGGGCGTACCGGGGAGCTGTTTTTT. Translated, it gives CASNVAGGRTGELFF.

This clonotype was seen more than once but under ten times. The chain couples TRBV4-1 to TRBJ2-1, with 12 nucleotides matching TRBD2. CDR1 MGHRA and CDR2 YSYEKL come from the germline V gene. The CDR3 consists of 17 residues. With 1 base clipped from V and 6 bases from J, the junction kept 7 bases outside the gene matches. CDR3 region: CASSQGPSGGAPNEQFF. As DNA, the CDR3 is TGCGCCAGCAGCCAAGGACCTAGCGGGGGGGCCCCCAATGAGCAGTTCTTC.

The chain carries TRBV6-2 or TRBV6-3 and TRBJ2-3; perhaps TRBD2 as D (6 bases). This CDR3 is built from 12 residues. The V end was cut by 5 bases, the J end by 9 bases, with 12 bases between. Germline loops: CDR1 MNHEY, CDR2 SVGEGT. DNA of the CDR3: TGTGCCAGCAGTCAGACTAGAACGACGCAGTATTTT. Amino acid sequence: CASSQTRTTQYF.

CDR3 sequence (DNA): TGTGCCATCAGTGAGTCGGCTTATGGCTACACCTTC. Its translation: CAISESAYGYTF. This rearrangement joins TRBV10-3 to TRBJ1-2; the D is unclear. CDR1 is ENHRY, CDR2 SYGVKD, per germline. There are 12 residues in the CDR3. The germline V and J ends were trimmed by 0 bases and 5 bases, with 4 bases remaining between them.

This clonotype turned up a few times. The V and J genes are TRBV12-3 or TRBV12-4 and TRBJ1-1; D is undetermined. This CDR3 contains 13 residues. Between the trimmed V and J ends, which lost 2 bases and 11 bases, there was a span of 15 bases. For the CDR3, the DNA is TGTGCCAGCAGTTTAAGGAAATTGTGGCGGGCTTTCTTT. It translates to CASSLRKLWRAFF.

The chain joins TRBV18 to TRBJ2-5, with a possible D match to TRBD2 (6 bases). The CDR3 is 15 residues long. With 3 bases removed from V and 0 bases from J, the gap between germline ends came to 11 bases. The germline V gene has CDR1 KGHSH and CDR2 LQKENI. The CDR3 nucleotides read TGTGCCAGCTCACCGCCGGGACTGTACCAAGAGACCCAGTACTTC. Residues: CASSPPGLYQETQYF. The whole variable domain, remainder taken from reference TRBV18 and TRBJ2-5, is NAGVMQNPRHLVRRRGQEARLRCSPMKGHSHVYWYRQLPEEGLKFMVYLQKENIIDESGMPKERFSAEFPKEGPSILRIQQVVRGDSAAYFCASSPPGLYQETQYFGPGTRLLVL.

This clonotype turned up a few times. This chain joins TRBV3-1 and TRBJ2-1; 15 bases match TRBD2. J was trimmed by 4 bases and V by 1 base; bases with no gene match: 8. Germline values: CDR1 LGHDT, CDR2 YNNKEL (reference sequence). The CDR3 consists of 19 residues. The CDR3 coding sequence is TGTGCCAGCAGCCAAGCCCCGGGACTAGCGGGGGGACAGTACAATGAGCAGTTCTTC. It is translated as CASSQAPGLAGGQYNEQFF.